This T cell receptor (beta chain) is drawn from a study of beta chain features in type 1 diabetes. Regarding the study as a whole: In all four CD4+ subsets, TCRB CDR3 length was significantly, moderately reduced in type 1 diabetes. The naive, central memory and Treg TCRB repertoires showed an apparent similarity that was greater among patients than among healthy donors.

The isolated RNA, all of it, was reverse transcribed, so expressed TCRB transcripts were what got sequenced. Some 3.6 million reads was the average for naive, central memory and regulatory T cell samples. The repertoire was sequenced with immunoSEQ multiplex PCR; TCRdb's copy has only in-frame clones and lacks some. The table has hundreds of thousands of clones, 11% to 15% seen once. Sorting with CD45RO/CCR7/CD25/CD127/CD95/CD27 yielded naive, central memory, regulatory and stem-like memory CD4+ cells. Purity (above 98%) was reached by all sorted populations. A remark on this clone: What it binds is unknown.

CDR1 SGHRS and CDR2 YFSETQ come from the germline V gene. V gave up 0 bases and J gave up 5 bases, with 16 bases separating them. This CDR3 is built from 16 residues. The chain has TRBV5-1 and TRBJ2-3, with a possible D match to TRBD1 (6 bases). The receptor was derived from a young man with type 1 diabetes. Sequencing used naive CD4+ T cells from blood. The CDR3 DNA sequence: TGCGCCAGCAGCTTGGGCTGGGGTCAAGGGGGAGATACGCAGTATTTT. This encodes CASSLGWGQGGDTQYF. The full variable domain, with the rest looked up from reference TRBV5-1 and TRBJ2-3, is KAGVTQTPRYLIKTRGQQVTLSCSPISGHRSVSWYQQTPGQGLQFLFEYFSETQRNKGNFPGRFSGRQFSNSRSEMNVSTLELGDSALYLCASSLGWGQGGDTQYFGPGTRLTVL.